The present TCR beta chain was sequenced within a study of tumor-infiltrating lymphocytes in primary liver carcinoma. Study observations and caveats: Since sampling was bulk and unsorted, CD4+ and CD8+ repertoires were not compared. Tumors carried a top-250-clone fraction significantly exceeding that of blood (p = 0.039).

The ends were cut back, 0 bases at V and 3 bases at J, with 12 bases in the middle. The CDR3 is 16 residues long. In germline, CDR1 is MDHEN, CDR2 SYDVKM. A primer matching the constant region was used to make TCR beta cDNA from approximately 0.55 ug of total RNA. Employing slightly modified ARM-PCR, three nested multiplex PCR rounds were run, and these gave rise to the TCR beta libraries. With TRBV1-TRBV30 forward primers and a C-beta reverse primer, the first two PCR rounds were run for 10 cycles each. TCRdb used MiXCR to reprocess the multiplex PCR reads, holding one entry per CDR3 protein. The profile shows about 330,000 distinct CDR3 sequences, around 60% of them singletons. About this clonotype itself: The antigen remains undetermined.

Out of unsorted whole blood came the blood RNA, and germline DNA was extracted as well. The clonotype originates from a man aged 40-55 years with primary liver carcinoma and hepatitis B virus infection. The chain is built from TRBV28 and TRBJ2-1, with a possible D match to TRBD1 (6 bases). Sequenced: peripheral blood. Here the CDR3 DNA reads TGTGCCAGCAGTTTATGGTCCACAGGGTTCTACAATGAGCAGTTCTTC. It is translated as CASSLWSTGFYNEQFF.